This T cell receptor beta chain is drawn from a study of T cell repertoires in cytomegalovirus infection. As for the study in general: Matching HLA type, along with CMV infection, was indicated by public TCR beta signatures.

For this clonotype: The antigen is unknown.

Points from the study as a whole: People with CMV and the relevant HLA were identified by cumulative public TCR beta family frequency. In two of eight donors, the top clonotype was HLA-C-restricted CMV-specific.

A single record per CDR3 protein comes from TCRdb applying MiXCR to the reads. The sample records around 140,000 distinct CDR3 sequences, more than 30% being singletons. The germline CDR1 and CDR2 sequences are MGHRA and YSYEKL. The CDR3 runs to 16 residues. The J segment lost 2 bases and the V segment lost 0 bases, leaving 5 bases of the junction unmatched. The TCR was taken from a human donor in good health (CMV status not recorded). Some clones in this sample may be carry-over from other donors' samples. The chain has TRBV4-1 and TRBJ2-7, with 9 bases aligning to TRBD2. Sequenced material: CD8+ T cells from cultured PBMCs, taken from culture after CMV antigen stimulation. The CDR3 here is CASSQEGIAGAYEQYF. Written as DNA, the CDR3 is TGCGCCAGCAGCCAAGAAGGAATAGCGGGGGCCTACGAGCAGTACTTC.